This entry lists 9 T cell receptor beta chains sequenced from one sample in a study of regulatory T cells in long-lasting Graves disease. Investigators prepared the TCR beta libraries by applying iRepertoire HTBI primers and Arm-PCR of CDR3 regions. TCRdb passed the multiplex PCR reads through MiXCR, listing each CDR3 protein once. The data show about 400,000 distinct CDR3 sequences, roughly 16% seen once. Time point meaning: newly diagnosed GD, antithyroid drugs for less than 3 months. PBMCs provided the RNA from which the TCR library was made. This same sample was also part of a study on T cells in Graves' hyperthyroidism and ophthalmopathy.

The input for sequencing was peripheral blood mononuclear cells (PBMCs), taken at new diagnosis, from a patient treated with antithyroid drugs. The receptor source for this set is a woman aged 18-30 years with Graves disease.

A note on this clonotype: A far larger clone lies a single base away; this is likely a read error. V and J are TRBV3-1 and TRBJ2-1; D is unresolved. From germline, CDR1 is LGHDT and CDR2 YNNKEL (reference sequence). Trimming cost V 0 bases and J 13 bases, with 7 bases left between them. The CDR3 covers 11 residues. The CDR3 region is CASSQEETQFF. CDR3 bases: TGTGCCAGCAGCCAAGAAGAGACCCAGTTCTTC.

This clonotype has more than one count but fewer than ten. V usage is TRBV5-1 and J usage is TRBJ2-6; D is undetermined. This CDR3 has 14 residues. Germline V lookup: CDR1 SGHRS, CDR2 YFSETQ. Trimming shortened V by 2 bases and J by 2 bases, and 5 bases separated the two germline ends. CDR3 nucleotides: TGCGCCAGCAGCTTCTATCCTGGGGCCAACGTCCTGACTTTC. Translated, it gives CASSFYPGANVLTF.

This clonotype has a count of ten or more. Compared with germline, one end of the junction differs, possibly owing to a read error. The rearrangement joins TRBV5-1 to TRBJ2-1; the match to TRBD2 covers 8 bases. In germline, CDR1 is SGHRS, CDR2 YFSETQ. This CDR3 comprises 14 residues. CDR3 amino acids: CASSPLGTSNEQFF. The DNA of the CDR3 is TGTGCCAGCAGCCCCTTAGGGACTAGCAATGAGCAGTTCTTC.

This clonotype came up many times. The chain combines TRBV2 with TRBJ1-6, with a possible D match to TRBD1 (5 bases). There are 16 residues in the CDR3. V lost 1 base and J lost 5, with 12 bases in between. Germline V CDR1 and CDR2: SNHLY, FYNNEI. CDR3 protein: CASSEEATANNSPLHF. The CDR3 coding sequence is TGTGCCAGCAGTGAAGAGGCGACAGCTAATAATTCACCCCTCCACTTT.

The CDR3 sequence is CASSAGKRGNEQFF. The DNA of the CDR3 is TGTGCCAGCAGTGCGGGAAAAAGGGGCAATGAGCAGTTCTTC. The rearrangement links TRBV12-3 or TRBV12-4 to TRBJ2-1, with D possibly matching TRBD2 (6 bases). The CDR3 sequence is 14 residues long. V was pared by 5 bases and J by 6 bases, with 14 bases between.

There are many counts of this clonotype. V gene TRBV2 combines with J gene TRBJ1-2, with D tentatively TRBD1 (6 bases). The CDR3 totals 12 residues. Germline V gives CDR1 SNHLY, CDR2 FYNNEI. Deletions cut 5 bases from V and 8 bases from J, with 12 bases between. The CDR3, as DNA: TGTGCCAGCAGTTTGACAGGCCCGGGCTACACCTTC. It specifies CASSLTGPGYTF.

This clonotype was seen ten or more times. The gene calls are TRBV12-3 or TRBV12-4 and TRBJ1-4, with TRBD1 matching over 9 bases. Unmatched junction bases numbered 4, after V lost 6 bases and J lost 5 bases. The CDR3 length is 14 residues. CDR3 amino acids: CASSPGQGNEKLFF. CDR3 nucleotide sequence: TGTGCCAGCAGCCCGGGACAGGGAAATGAAAAACTGTTTTTT.

This clonotype was seen ten or more times. The chain recombines TRBV5-1 with TRBJ1-1; TRBD1 might be the D (6 bases). Between the trimmed V and J ends, which lost 7 bases and 5 bases, there was a span of 15 bases. The CDR3 extends over 13 amino acids. The V gene's germline CDR1 is SGHRS and CDR2 YFSETQ. The CDR3 region has the DNA TGCGCCAGCGGGGGGCCCCAGGGGACTGAAGCTTTCTTT. Residues: CASGGPQGTEAFF.

The V call is TRBV7-6, the J call TRBJ2-3; D is unresolved. CDR3 size: 14 residues. V was pared by 0 bases and J by 6 bases, with 10 bases between. The germline gives CDR1 SGHVS, CDR2 FNYEAQ. The CDR3 is CASSLAGRYDTQYF. The CDR3 DNA sequence: TGTGCCAGCAGCTTAGCCGGGCGCTACGATACGCAGTATTTT. Looking up the rest from reference TRBV7-6 and TRBJ2-3 gives the full variable domain: GAGVSQSPRYKVTKRGQDVALRCDPISGHVSLYWYRQALGQGPEFLTYFNYEAQQDKSGLPNDRFSAERPEGSISTLTIQRTEQRDSAMYRCASSLAGRYDTQYFGPGTRLTVL.